This T cell receptor (beta chain) was sequenced for a study of cytomegalovirus exposure and HLA in healthy donors. Study conclusions and caveats: In a later analysis, DRB1 alleles had the most associated TCRs; HLA-C alleles the fewest. Donors belonging to an Asian-associated ancestry cluster reportedly showed fewer N-insertions in productive TCRs than the approximately 670-donor mean, according to what a later analysis found. Researchers left out some V segments, among them TRBV6-2 and TRBV6-3, as indistinguishable.

A word on this clone: The antigen remains unidentified.

Researchers ran the PCR with 60 Vbeta and 13 Jbeta primers. The method was immunoSEQ multiplex PCR; TCRdb's version includes in-frame clones alone and lacks a portion of them. This table has around 120,000 clones, roughly 80% appearing once. Trimming removed 3 bases from V and 7 bases from J; junction bases left unmatched: 9. CDR3 length equals 15 residues. CDR1 and CDR2 from the germline V gene are MGHDK and SYGVNS. V and J are TRBV25-1 and TRBJ2-7; 10 bases agree with TRBD1. The TCR originated in a female donor in good health and CMV-seropositive. The sample taken for sequencing was PBMCs. The CDR3 bases are TGTGCCAGCAGTGAGTCCGGGACAGGGGCATATGAGCAGTACTTC. Its protein is CASSESGTGAYEQYF.